Below are 5 T cell receptor beta chains sequenced from a single sample in a study of identical twins. TCRdb used MiXCR to reprocess the 5' RACE reads, holding one entry per CDR3 protein. The table includes roughly 470,000 distinct CDR3 sequences, about 13% detected once. The same data also went into a second study, on yellow fever vaccine responses in identical twins.

Input material: CD4+ T cells sorted from blood. These receptors all stem from a woman in her late teens or twenties in good health.

The chain has TRBV11-2 and TRBJ2-3; 11 nucleotides agree with TRBD1. CDR1 is SGHAT, CDR2 FQNNGV, per germline. Trimming cost V 8 bases and J 5 bases; bases outside gene matches: 3. CDR3 length: 13 residues. This CDR3 is CASLGQGEDTQYF. In DNA form, the CDR3 reads TGTGCCAGCTTGGGACAGGGGGAAGATACGCAGTATTTT.

Here the CDR3 DNA reads TGCGCCAGCAGCCAAGATCTGGGGTACCAAGAGACCCAGTACTTC. Translation gives CASSQDLGYQETQYF. This chain joins TRBV4-3 and TRBJ2-5, with D hard to call. The CDR3 is made up of 15 amino acids. The germline V gene encodes CDR1 LGHNA and CDR2 YSLEER. Trimming shortened V by 0 bases and J by 0 bases, and 8 bases separated the two germline ends.

The chain employs TRBV30 and TRBJ2-4; 7 bases align to TRBD1. The CDR3 has 14 amino acids. Trimming removed 0 bases from V and 9 bases from J; junction bases left unmatched: 8. In germline, CDR1 is GTSNPN, CDR2 SVGIG (reference sequence). CDR3 sequence (DNA): TGTGCCTGGAGTGTAACAGGGGTTCCGGGCATTCAGTACTTC. It specifies CAWSVTGVPGIQYF.

The V call is TRBV6-1, the J call TRBJ1-3, with a possible D match to TRBD1 (6 bases). V was pared by 5 bases and J by 0 bases, with 11 bases between. CDR1 is MNHNS, CDR2 SASEGT, per germline. CDR3 length: 15 residues. The CDR3 reads CASSQGFLSGNTIYF. CDR3 DNA sequence: TGTGCCAGCAGTCAGGGGTTCCTCTCTGGAAACACCATATATTTT.

This chain links TRBV29-1 with TRBJ2-7; unclear D gene. The germline gives CDR1 SQVTM, CDR2 ANQGSEA. The CDR3 contains 14 residues. Trimming shortened V by 4 bases and J by 2 bases, and 15 bases separated the two germline ends. The CDR3 nucleotides read TGCAGCGTTGCCGAACGGAGAATCACCTACGAGCAGTACTTC. Amino acids: CSVAERRITYEQYF.